Here is one T cell receptor (beta chain) with its context. Antigen unknown. The sample originates from a study of siplizumab effects on memory and regulatory T cells. Germline assignment: CDR1 LNHNV and CDR2 YYDKDF (reference sequence). The CDR3 runs to 16 residues. Between the trimmed V and J ends, which lost 1 base and 0 bases, there was a span of 7 bases. Study-level findings and limits: Naive T cells, seemingly more diverse than memory cells, seemed major alloresponse contributors. Tregs that proliferated in siplizumab cultures did not have their suppressive function confirmed.

The method was immunoSEQ multiplex PCR; TCRdb's version includes in-frame clones alone and lacks a portion of them. The table lists approximately 28,000 clones, roughly 84% of them singletons. V and J are TRBV15 and TRBJ2-6; D is undetermined. The origin of this receptor is a human donor in good health. Sample: memory CD4+ T cells sorted from blood. CDR3 coding DNA: TGTGCCACCAGCAGAGGCCGGCTCTCTGGGGCCAACGTCCTGACTTTC. Its protein is CATSRGRLSGANVLTF. Full variable domain (missing parts from reference TRBV15 and TRBJ2-6): DAMVIQNPRYQVTQFGKPVTLSCSQTLNHNVMYWYQQKSSQAPKLLFHYYDKDFNNEADTPDNFQSRRPNTSFCFLDIRSPGLGDTAMYLCATSRGRLSGANVLTFGAGSRLTVL.